These T cell receptor beta chains were read from a single sample in a study of blood T cell repertoires in COVID-19. Sequencing was performed with immunoSEQ multiplex PCR; in TCRdb, only in-frame clones are kept and a portion is missing. The data contain about 130,000 clones, roughly four fifths of them singletons. Input material: PBMCs or T cells enriched from blood (not recorded which). The receptors come from a man younger than 45 who had recovered from COVID-19. CDR3s include the opening cysteine and the closing phenylalanine or tryptophan. D genes are given only for firm matches. Size tells how often a clone was seen (once, few, many) or the class of an expanded clone, and some rows leave it out.

once TRBJ1-2 NA TRBV6-1 CASSEEIRGYTF TGTGCCAGCAGTGAGGAGATCCGTGGCTACACCTTC
NA TRBJ1-1 NA TRBV9 CASSLPRGRDEAFF TGTGCCAGCAGCCTCCCACGGGGTAGGGATGAAGCTTTCTTT
NA TRBJ1-1 TRBD1 TRBV7-9 CASSRTSGTGGLASTEAFF TGTGCCAGCAGCAGAACATCCGGGACAGGGGGCCTAGCGAGCACTGAAGCTTTCTTT
few TRBJ1-2 NA TRBV10-2 CASSEGTSVFNYGYTF TGCGCCAGCAGTGAGGGGACAAGCGTTTTTAACTATGGCTACACCTTC
NA TRBJ1-3 TRBD1 TRBV5-6 CASSLRGQGSGNTIYF TGTGCCAGCAGCCTACGGGGACAGGGCTCTGGAAACACCATATATTTT
NA TRBJ2-2 NA TRBV5-1 CASSLLPGADTGELFF TGCGCCAGCAGCTTGTTACCAGGGGCGGACACCGGGGAGCTGTTTTTT
few TRBJ2-1 TRBD1 TRBV24-1 CATSDNRGRPFF TGTGCCACCAGTGATAACAGGGGGCGCCCGTTCTTC
NA TRBJ1-1 TRBD1 TRBV11-3 CASSLGQGATEAFF TGTGCCAGCAGCTTAGGACAGGGGGCTACTGAAGCTTTCTTT
NA TRBJ1-2 NA TRBV30 CAWSHTPESNYGYTF TGTGCCTGGAGTCACACACCCGAAAGTAACTATGGCTACACCTTC
NA TRBJ2-7 NA TRBV9 CASSVGASQGHEQYF TGTGCCAGCAGCGTAGGTGCCTCCCAGGGCCACGAGCAGTACTTC
few TRBJ2-7 NA TRBV18 CASSSTGSKSEQYF TGTGCCAGCTCCAGCACGGGGAGCAAGAGCGAGCAGTACTTC
NA TRBJ1-2 NA TRBV6-1 CASSEAVPGRTRTSYGYTF TGTGCCAGCAGTGAAGCAGTCCCAGGAAGAACTAGGACGTCCTATGGCTACACCTTC
once TRBJ2-7 TRBD2 TRBV15 CATSSAGGTYEQYF TGTGCCACCAGCAGTGCGGGAGGGACCTACGAGCAGTACTTC
NA TRBJ1-6 NA TRBV5-1 CASSLDRNSPLHF TGCGCCAGCAGTCTAGACAGAAATTCACCCCTCCACTTT
NA TRBJ1-5 NA TRBV19 CASSKTGINQPQHF TGTGCCAGTAGCAAGACAGGAATCAATCAGCCCCAGCATTTT
NA TRBJ1-2 NA TRBV19 CATNGGPGYTF TGTGCCACCAACGGGGGACCTGGCTACACCTTC
NA TRBJ2-7 TRBD1 TRBV6-5 CASTAPQGAYEQYF TGTGCCAGCACCGCCCCCCAGGGGGCCTACGAGCAGTACTTC
NA TRBJ2-2 NA TRBV9 CASSVEGSGELFF TGTGCCAGCAGCGTAGAGGGGTCCGGGGAGCTGTTTTTT
NA TRBJ1-5 NA TRBV24-1 CATSGSDGNQPQHF TGTGCCACCAGTGGATCCGACGGGAATCAGCCCCAGCATTTT
NA TRBJ2-2 NA TRBV7-8 CASSLTGITITPNTGELFF TGTGCCAGCAGCTTAACAGGGATTACGATTACTCCTAACACCGGGGAGCTGTTTTTT
NA TRBJ2-2 NA TRBV9 CASPGQQNTGELFF TGTGCCAGCCCGGGTCAACAGAACACCGGGGAGCTGTTTTTT
few TRBJ1-2 TRBD1 TRBV12-5 CASGNDPGQERTF TGTGCTAGTGGCAACGACCCGGGACAGGAGAGGACCTTC
once TRBJ1-1 NA TRBV29-1 CSTWGLGGNTEAFF TGCAGCACTTGGGGCCTCGGTGGGAACACTGAAGCTTTCTTT